The 17 T cell receptor beta chains reported below all come from one sample, sequenced in a study of blood T cell repertoires in COVID-19. Sequencing used immunoSEQ multiplex PCR; TCRdb keeps in-frame clones, though not all of them. The table lists almost 500,000 clones, approximately 91% of them singletons. Sequenced: PBMCs or T cells enriched from blood (not recorded which). These receptors all come from a woman in her fifties or sixties who had recovered from COVID-19.

J is TRBJ1-5 and V is TRBV6-2 or TRBV6-3, with a weak D call TRBD1 (6 bases). Germline CDR1 MNHEY, CDR2 SVGEGT. This CDR3 region has 16 residues. V dropped 5 bases and J dropped 3 bases, with 17 bases sitting between them. In DNA, the CDR3 is TGTGCCAGCAGTCCCCATTCAGGGGACGCCAATCAGCCCCAGCATTTT. Translating it yields CASSPHSGDANQPQHF.

V is TRBV6-6 and J is TRBJ2-1; 11 bases map to TRBD2. Germline lookup yields CDR1 MNHNY and CDR2 SVGAGI (reference sequence). V lost 0 bases and J lost 10; bases outside the gene matches: 5. The CDR3 totals 15 residues. The CDR3 here is CASSYSASGGPEQFF. CDR3 bases: TGTGCCAGCAGTTACTCGGCTAGCGGGGGGCCGGAGCAGTTCTTC.

The chain couples TRBV5-1 to TRBJ2-1, with 12 bases aligning to TRBD1. The CDR3 extends over 16 amino acids. The V segment lost 7 bases and the J segment 0 bases; nucleotides outside the gene matches: 5. The V gene's germline CDR1 is SGHRS and CDR2 YFSETQ. CDR3 protein: CASGTGGFSSYNEQFF. CDR3 DNA sequence: TGCGCCAGCGGGACAGGGGGCTTTAGCTCCTACAATGAGCAGTTCTTC.

About this clone: The junction does not match germline at one end; this may be a read error. The J gene is TRBJ2-2, the V gene TRBV7-7; D call uncertain. This CDR3 region has 16 residues. Germline lookup yields CDR1 SSHAT and CDR2 FNYEAQ (reference sequence). CDR3 in amino acids: CASSLSLTSNTGELFF. The DNA for the CDR3 is TGTGCTAGCAGCTTGTCCCTGACATCGAACACCGGGGAGCTGTTTTTT.

The chain joins TRBV19 to TRBJ1-2, with D maybe TRBD1 (6 bases). The CDR3 has 17 amino acids. V lost 8 bases, J lost 5 bases, and 27 bases lay in between. CDR1 LNHDA and CDR2 SQIVND come from the germline V gene (reference sequence). The CDR3 loop reads CASASPGGQATRYGYTF. In nucleotides, the CDR3 is TGTGCCAGTGCCTCTCCGGGGGGACAAGCGACCCGATATGGCTACACCTTC.

Only one count was recorded for this clone. The rearrangement uses TRBV27 and TRBJ1-1; D may be TRBD1 (6 bases). Germline V lookup: CDR1 MNHEY, CDR2 SMNVEV (reference sequence). The V and J ends lost 3 bases and 5 bases respectively, with 10 bases between them. The CDR3 runs to 13 residues. The CDR3 sequence is CASSFPGVTEAFF. For the CDR3, the DNA is TGTGCCAGCAGTTTCCCAGGGGTGACTGAAGCTTTCTTT.

The chain has TRBV11-2 and TRBJ1-4, with D perhaps TRBD1 (6 bases). Germline loops: CDR1 SGHAT, CDR2 FQNNGV. Trimming cost V 1 base and J 8 bases, with 14 bases left between them. The CDR3 has 15 residues. CDR3 sequence (DNA): TGTGCCAGCAGCTTAGGAAGGGGGAGAGAAGAAAAACTGTTTTTT. As protein: CASSLGRGREEKLFF.

The gene calls are TRBV4-1 and TRBJ2-2, with TRBD2 matching 12 bases. Germline V gene lookup returns CDR1 MGHRA and CDR2 YSYEKL. CDR3 size: 15 residues. V lost 6 bases, J lost 6 bases, and 5 bases stayed unmatched. This chain's CDR3 is CASRRLAGVAGELFF. The DNA for the CDR3 is TGCGCCAGCAGAAGACTAGCGGGGGTGGCCGGGGAGCTGTTTTTT.

This clone was picked up one time. The rearrangement uses TRBV12-5 and TRBJ1-3; D call uncertain. Germline lookup yields CDR1 LGHNT and CDR2 FRNRAP. The CDR3 spans 12 residues. V lost 2 bases, J lost 5 bases, and 4 bases lay in between. CDR3 amino acids: CASGLLRNTIYF. The CDR3 DNA reads as TGTGCTAGTGGTTTGCTACGAAACACCATATATTTT.

V usage is TRBV7-8 and J usage is TRBJ2-1, with 7 bases identical to TRBD1. Germline values: CDR1 SGHVS, CDR2 FQNEAQ. The CDR3 length is 15 residues. V lost 5 bases and J lost 3; bases outside the gene matches: 7. DNA of the CDR3: TGTGCCAGCAGCGCTATTGGGACAGACTACAATGAGCAGTTCTTC. It codes for CASSAIGTDYNEQFF. Complete variable domain (other parts from reference TRBV7-8 and TRBJ2-1): GAGVSQSPRYKVAKRGQDVALRCDPISGHVSLFWYQQALGQGPEFLTYFQNEAQLDKSGLPSDRFFAERPEGSVSTLKIQRTQQEDSAVYLCASSAIGTDYNEQFFGPGTRLTVL.

The chain couples TRBV11-2 to TRBJ2-2; TRBD1 matches 7 bases. The germline V gene encodes CDR1 SGHAT and CDR2 FQNNGV. V was pared by 5 bases and J by 1 base, with 13 bases of the junction left unmatched. This CDR3 spans 18 amino acids. The CDR3 loop is CASSQIQRGQENTGELFF. In DNA, the CDR3 is TGTGCCAGCAGCCAAATCCAAAGGGGGCAGGAGAACACCGGGGAGCTGTTTTTT.

This chain uses TRBV11-3 with TRBJ2-5, with D possibly TRBD2 on 7 matching bases. Germline CDR1 and CDR2: SGHNT and YENEEA. This CDR3 has 13 residues. Trimming cost V 5 bases and J 4 bases, with 11 bases left between them. The CDR3 is CASSGEGVETQYF. Here the CDR3 DNA reads TGTGCCAGCAGCGGGGAGGGGGTAGAGACCCAGTACTTC.

The chain combines TRBV3-1 (or the pseudogene TRBV3-2) with TRBJ1-2, with 8 bases lining up with TRBD1. After removal of 0 bases from V and 3 bases from J, the junction contained 3 bases not matched to a gene. This CDR3 is built from 15 residues. Germline assignment: CDR1 LGHDT and CDR2 YNNKEL (reference sequence). Here the CDR3 reads CASSQDSGQDYGYTF. The CDR3, as DNA: TGTGCCAGCAGCCAAGATTCGGGACAGGACTATGGCTACACCTTC.

As concerns this clone: The sample contains more than one DNA sequence encoding this CDR3. The CDR3 DNA reads TGTGCCAGCAGCTTGGCTGGGACAGGCTATGGCTACACCTTC. Translated, it gives CASSLAGTGYGYTF. The genes are TRBV5-4 and TRBJ1-2; TRBD1 matches 8 bases. The germline gives CDR1 SGHNT, CDR2 YYREEE (reference sequence). Trimming removed 0 bases from V and 4 bases from J; junction bases left unmatched: 2. The CDR3 length is 14 residues.

The CDR3 DNA sequence: TGTGCCAGCAGCTCCTGGGGGCCCTTCTATGGCTACACCTTC. This encodes CASSSWGPFYGYTF. J is TRBJ1-2 and V is TRBV5-4; tentatively, D is TRBD1 (6 bases). Germline CDR1 SGHNT, CDR2 YYREEE (reference sequence). This CDR3 is built from 14 residues. V was pared by 3 bases and J by 4 bases, with 13 bases between.

In the case of this clone: The sample carries other DNA sequences with the same CDR3. The V call is TRBV4-1, the J call TRBJ2-3; perhaps TRBD2 as D (5 bases). Germline V CDR1 and CDR2: MGHRA, YSYEKL. The CDR3 has 15 amino acids. Trimming pared 3 bases from V and 1 base from J, leaving 11 bases between. CDR3 coding DNA: TGCGCCAGCAGCCACACCAGCGGCGGCACAGATACGCAGTATTTT. Translating gives CASSHTSGGTDTQYF.

The V gene is TRBV9, the J gene TRBJ2-1, with 10 bases fitting TRBD2. This CDR3 has 16 amino acids. The V and J ends lost 4 bases and 6 bases, in that order; junction bases with no gene match: 10. Germline CDR1 reads SGDLS; CDR2 reads YYNGEE. CDR3 in DNA: TGTGCCAGCAGCCCAGAAGGGAGCGGGGGGGCCAATGAGCAGTTCTTC. It specifies CASSPEGSGGANEQFF.